The 17 T cell receptor beta chains below were found in one sample sequenced in a study of identical twins. Each CDR3 protein is one row after TCRdb ran MiXCR on the 5' RACE reads. The profile shows 500,000 to 650,000 distinct CDR3 sequences, just over 7% of them singletons. These same data were also listed under a study on yellow fever vaccine responses in identical twins.

Sequencing used PBMCs. These receptors originate from a woman aged 18-29 years in good health.

This clonotype turned up a few times. V is TRBV3-1 and J is TRBJ1-1; a weak D match, TRBD1 (5 bases). The CDR3 consists of 16 residues. Germline V gene data show CDR1 as LGHDT and CDR2 as YNNKEL (reference sequence). Between the trimmed V and J ends, which lost 4 bases and 1 base, there was a span of 16 bases. CDR3 amino acids: CASSPIAGRENTEAFF. The CDR3 DNA is TGTGCCAGCAGCCCTATAGCAGGGCGGGAGAACACTGAAGCTTTCTTT.

This clonotype was seen repeatedly, ten times or more. The V and J genes are TRBV28 and TRBJ2-7, with 8 bases fitting TRBD2. This CDR3 spans 15 amino acids. Germline trimming cut 3 bases from V and 1 base from J; bases unmatched to any gene: 5. CDR1 and CDR2 (germline): MDHEN, SYDVKM. In DNA, the CDR3 is TGTGCCAGCAGTTTGTGGGCTAGCGGGTCCTACGAGCAGTACTTC. Translated: CASSLWASGSYEQYF.

CDR3 amino acids: CASSVYHNPDLPCNQPQHF. The CDR3 DNA follows: TGTGCCAGCAGCGTCTATCACAATCCGGACCTCCCCTGCAATCAGCCCCAGCATTTT. The chain uses TRBV9 and TRBJ1-5; D unclear. This CDR3 region has 19 residues. The V and J ends lost 2 bases and 2 bases respectively, with 23 bases between them. Germline V gene sequence: CDR1 SGDLS, CDR2 YYNGEE.

The chain links TRBV12-3 or TRBV12-4 to TRBJ1-3; D gene ambiguous. The CDR3 has 16 amino acids. V was shortened by 3 bases and J by 1 base, with 13 bases between the two germline ends. The CDR3, as DNA: TGTGCCAGCAGTTTCCTCCCGCTTGGGTCTGGAAACACCATATATTTT. This encodes CASSFLPLGSGNTIYF.

This clonotype was recorded a few times. The chain uses TRBV28 and TRBJ2-6; D is perhaps TRBD2 (5 bases). Trimming pared 11 bases from V and 2 bases from J, leaving 13 bases between. The CDR3 is 14 amino acids. Germline assignment: CDR1 MDHEN and CDR2 SYDVKM. CDR3 region: CASIGVAGANVLTF. As DNA, the CDR3 is TGTGCCTCTATCGGGGTGGCTGGGGCCAACGTCCTGACTTTC.

The rearrangement links TRBV7-8 to TRBJ2-5, with TRBD1 matching over 8 bases. Germline lookup yields CDR1 SGHVS and CDR2 FQNEAQ. The CDR3 has 15 residues. Germline trimming cut 7 bases from V and 5 bases from J; bases unmatched to any gene: 12. In DNA form, the CDR3 reads TGTGCCAGCACCGAACCGCAGGGGGCTCTTGAGACCCAGTACTTC. Its protein is CASTEPQGALETQYF. The entire variable domain, with the rest obtained from reference TRBV7-8 and TRBJ2-5, is as follows: GAGVSQSPRYKVAKRGQDVALRCDPISGHVSLFWYQQALGQGPEFLTYFQNEAQLDKSGLPSDRFFAERPEGSVSTLKIQRTQQEDSAVYLCASTEPQGALETQYFGPGTRLLVL.

This clonotype was found a few times. J is TRBJ2-4 and V is TRBV28; 8 bases are a match to TRBD2. The CDR3 covers 13 residues. V lost 3 bases and J lost 10; bases outside the gene matches: 5. The germline V gene has CDR1 MDHEN and CDR2 SYDVKM. The DNA for the CDR3 is TGTGCCAGCAGTTTCGGGGGGGGCCTAATTCAGTACTTC. This gives the protein CASSFGGGLIQYF.

Only a few counts were recorded for this clonotype. The rearrangement links TRBV20-1 to TRBJ1-5, with a weak D call TRBD1 (5 bases). This CDR3 spans 15 amino acids. Germline V gene lookup returns CDR1 DFQATT and CDR2 SNEGSKA (reference sequence). V shed 0 bases and J shed 0 bases, with 9 bases lying between them. The CDR3 coding sequence is TGCAGTGCTAGAGATTACCAGGGTAGCAATCAGCCCCAGCATTTT. This encodes CSARDYQGSNQPQHF.

The rearrangement uses TRBV5-1 and TRBJ2-1; a weak D match, TRBD1 (6 bases). The V gene's germline CDR1 is SGHRS and CDR2 YFSETQ. Trimming took 4 bases from V and 4 from J, leaving 18 bases between them. The CDR3 is 16 residues long. DNA for the CDR3: TGCGCCAGCAGCCCGGCCGGGACATGGGGTTACAATGAGCAGTTCTTC. It codes for CASSPAGTWGYNEQFF.

This clonotype was seen repeatedly, ten times or more. The V gene is TRBV5-1, the J gene TRBJ2-1; no definite D call. The CDR3 loop spans 15 amino acids. Germline CDR1 SGHRS, CDR2 YFSETQ. V shed 3 bases and J shed 5 bases, with 15 bases lying between them. CDR3 sequence: CASSSLRTVDNEQFF. The DNA of the CDR3 is TGCGCCAGCAGCTCCCTGAGGACGGTAGACAATGAGCAGTTCTTC.

The chain is built from TRBV3-1 and TRBJ2-2, with a weak D call TRBD2 (6 bases). Germline V gene data show CDR1 as LGHDT and CDR2 as YNNKEL (reference sequence). V was shortened by 0 bases and J by 4 bases, with 12 bases between the two germline ends. This CDR3 comprises 16 residues. In nucleotides, the CDR3 is TGTGCCAGCAGCCAAGATCGCGCGGGAATCACCGGGGAGCTGTTTTTT. Protein: CASSQDRAGITGELFF. The full variable domain, rest sourced from reference TRBV3-1 and TRBJ2-2, is DTAVSQTPKYLVTQMGNDKSIKCEQNLGHDTMYWYKQDSKKFLKIMFSYNNKELIINETVPNRFSPKSPDKAHLNLHINSLELGDSAVYFCASSQDRAGITGELFFGEGSRLTVL.

This clonotype was seen at least ten times. The chain employs TRBV6-1 and TRBJ2-1; 7 nucleotides align to TRBD1. After removal of 1 base from V and 0 bases from J, the junction contained 3 bases not matched to a gene. The CDR3 spans 16 residues. CDR1 and CDR2 from the germline V gene are MNHNS and SASEGT. The CDR3 DNA is TGTGCCAGCAGTGAAGGACAGGGATTCTCCTACAATGAGCAGTTCTTC. Its translation is CASSEGQGFSYNEQFF.

The J gene is TRBJ1-6, the V gene TRBV2, with unresolved D. The CDR3 contains 14 residues. Germline values: CDR1 SNHLY, CDR2 FYNNEI. The germline V and J ends were trimmed by 1 base and 8 bases, with 9 bases remaining between them. The CDR3 is CASSEVGIDSPLHF. As DNA, the CDR3 is TGTGCCAGCAGTGAAGTGGGTATCGATTCACCCCTCCACTTT.

The J gene is TRBJ2-5, the V gene TRBV28; D is tentatively TRBD1 or TRBD2 (6 bases each). The V end lost 5 bases, the J end lost 0 bases, and 13 bases lay between the germline ends. The CDR3 is made up of 15 amino acids. Germline V gives CDR1 MDHEN, CDR2 SYDVKM. The chain's CDR3 is CASSLPGGNQETQYF. CDR3 DNA: TGTGCCAGCAGTCTACCCGGGGGCAACCAAGAGACCCAGTACTTC.

This clonotype was recorded at least ten times. The CDR3 coding sequence is TGTGCCAGCACCACCCTACAGGGGCACCAGCATTTT. It codes for CASTTLQGHQHF. The V and J genes are TRBV12-3 or TRBV12-4 and TRBJ1-5, with 7 bases fitting TRBD1. V lost 7 bases and J lost 12; bases outside the gene matches: 9. This CDR3 spans 12 amino acids.

This clonotype has more than one count but fewer than ten. V usage is TRBV28 and J usage is TRBJ2-3, with no clear D. There are 12 residues in the CDR3. With 8 bases removed from V and 5 bases from J, the gap between germline ends came to 11 bases. Germline assignment: CDR1 MDHEN and CDR2 SYDVKM. The CDR3 sequence: CASGLGKDTQYF. CDR3 in DNA: TGTGCCAGCGGTCTGGGGAAAGATACGCAGTATTTT. The complete variable domain, with remaining parts taken from reference TRBV28 and TRBJ2-3, reads DVKVTQSSRYLVKRTGEKVFLECVQDMDHENMFWYRQDPGLGLRLIYFSYDVKMKEKGDIPEGYSVSREKKERFSLILESASTNQTSMYLCASGLGKDTQYFGPGTRLTVL.

This clonotype was recorded at least ten times. V is TRBV6-5 and J is TRBJ1-6; unclear D gene. Per the germline V gene, CDR1 is MNHEY and CDR2 is SVGAGI. The CDR3 is 15 amino acids. Trimming stripped 2 bases from V and 9 bases from J, with 14 bases between. The DNA for the CDR3 is TGTGCCAGCAGTTACGGCAGTACCGCTGGTTCACCCCTCCACTTT. Protein sequence: CASSYGSTAGSPLHF.